This paragraph covers one T cell receptor (beta chain) sequence. A much larger clonotype is one base distant, so this may be a read error. The sample is drawn from a study of T cells in Graves' hyperthyroidism and ophthalmopathy. The CDR3 length is 15 residues. Per the germline V gene, CDR1 is MNHEY and CDR2 is SMNVEV (reference sequence). No ophthalmopathy progression within 18 months constituted stable Graves' hyperthyroidism. Patients aged 18 to 65 had newly diagnosed hyperthyroidism of under 2 months' duration. Uncontrolled infection, other autoimmune disease, pregnancy or lactation barred patients from enrollment. Orbital computed tomography, thyroid ultrasound, serum thyroxine and TRAb, and clinical symptoms together informed the diagnoses. Researchers took RNA transcripts and amplified the TCR beta CDR3 regions from them. The HTBI set primed first-round TCR CDR3 RT-PCR. One entry per CDR3 protein, called by TCRdb with MiXCR from the multiplex PCR reads. Of 150,000 to 200,000 distinct CDR3 sequences in the sample, about a sixth were seen once.

The clonotype comes from a woman aged 45-60 years with Graves' hyperthyroidism. J is TRBJ1-5 and V is TRBV27, with 9 bases aligning to TRBD1. The sequencing input was blood. The CDR3 loop reads CASSLLGQGNRPQHF. In nucleotides, the CDR3 is TGTGCCAGCAGTTTATTAGGACAGGGGAATCGGCCCCAGCATTTT.